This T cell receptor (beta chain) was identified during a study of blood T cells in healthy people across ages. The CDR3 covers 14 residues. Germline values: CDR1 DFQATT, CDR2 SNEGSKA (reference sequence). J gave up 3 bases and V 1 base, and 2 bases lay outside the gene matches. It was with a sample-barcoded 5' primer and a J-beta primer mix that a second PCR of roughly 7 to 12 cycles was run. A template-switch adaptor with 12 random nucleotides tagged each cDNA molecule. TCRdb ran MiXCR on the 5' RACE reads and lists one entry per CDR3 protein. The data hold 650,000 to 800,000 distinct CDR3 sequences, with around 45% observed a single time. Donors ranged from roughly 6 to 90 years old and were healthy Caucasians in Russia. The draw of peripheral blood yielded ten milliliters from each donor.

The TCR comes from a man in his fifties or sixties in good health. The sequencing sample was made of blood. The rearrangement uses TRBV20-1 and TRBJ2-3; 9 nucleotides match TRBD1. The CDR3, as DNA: TGCAGTGCTAGAGGGGGGACAGGGACAGATACGCAGTATTTT. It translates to CSARGGTGTDTQYF.